These 4 T cell receptor beta chains were sequenced from one sample in a study of blood T cell repertoires in COVID-19. Some clones are missing from TCRdb's copy, which holds only in-frame ones; the method was immunoSEQ multiplex PCR. The sample lists roughly 160,000 clones, under 85% occurring once. What was sequenced was peripheral blood. The receptors were sampled from an older man with COVID-19, enrolled during active disease.

The genes are TRBV3-1 (or the pseudogene TRBV3-2) and TRBJ1-5; a possible D gene is TRBD1 (5 bases). Trimming took off 4 bases at V and 2 bases at J, with 15 bases between the two ends. CDR1 and CDR2 from the germline V gene are LGHDT and YNNKEL (reference sequence). The CDR3 covers 16 residues. This CDR3 reads CASSPGGGGGNQPQHF. For the CDR3, the DNA is TGTGCCAGCAGCCCCGGCGGGGGAGGGGGCAATCAGCCCCAGCATTTT.

The chain uses TRBV6-4 and TRBJ1-1; D may be TRBD1 (5 bases). This CDR3 is 12 amino acids long. V lost 4 bases and J 4 bases, leaving 7 bases between the germline ends. Looked up from germline, CDR1 is MRHNA and CDR2 is SNTAGT. CDR3 nucleotides: TGTGCCAGCAGTGGGGGGGGCACTGAAGCTTTCTTT. Protein: CASSGGGTEAFF.

This clone was observed a single time. The rearrangement uses TRBV11-2 and TRBJ2-5; tentatively, D is TRBD2 (7 bases). The ends were cut back, 7 bases at V and 5 bases at J, with 20 bases in the middle. The CDR3 loop spans 15 amino acids. Germline CDR1 reads SGHAT; CDR2 reads FQNNGV. In DNA, the CDR3 is TGTGCCAGCACAAATCGAGGGGGGGCCGGGGAGACCCAGTACTTC. Residues: CASTNRGGAGETQYF.

The V gene is TRBV6-2 or TRBV6-3, the J gene TRBJ1-6, with TRBD1 matching over 8 bases. V lost 5 bases, J lost 5 bases, and 2 bases stayed unmatched. Per the germline V gene, CDR1 is MNHEY and CDR2 is SVGEGT. The CDR3 contains 14 residues. The CDR3 region is CASSGQGDNSPLHF. For the CDR3, the DNA is TGTGCCAGCAGTGGACAGGGAGATAATTCACCCCTCCACTTT.